This T cell receptor beta chain comes out of a study of cytomegalovirus exposure and HLA in healthy donors. Across the study: From about 180 million T cells, an earlier analysis saw approximately 120 million unique TCR beta sequences.

V lost 2 bases, J lost 3 bases, and 10 bases lay in between. Germline V gene lookup returns CDR1 KGHSH and CDR2 LQKENI. The CDR3 is 14 amino acids. This PCR relied on a set of 60 Vbeta primers and 13 Jbeta primers. Profiled with immunoSEQ multiplex PCR; TCRdb holds only in-frame clones, not every one. Of roughly 140,000 clones listed, roughly 70% are singletons. Study observations and caveats: In a later analysis, DRB1 alleles had the most associated TCRs; HLA-C alleles the fewest. The study recorded 164 TCR beta chains that were cytomegalovirus-associated.

This clone has a handful of counts. The target antigen is unknown. The sequence derives from a middle-aged woman in good health and CMV-seronegative. V gene TRBV18 combines with J gene TRBJ1-2; possible D gene TRBD1, 5 bases. Sequenced sample: PBMCs. Here the CDR3 reads CASSPGAQDYGYTF. In DNA form, the CDR3 reads TGTGCCAGCTCACCAGGGGCGCAGGACTATGGCTACACCTTC.